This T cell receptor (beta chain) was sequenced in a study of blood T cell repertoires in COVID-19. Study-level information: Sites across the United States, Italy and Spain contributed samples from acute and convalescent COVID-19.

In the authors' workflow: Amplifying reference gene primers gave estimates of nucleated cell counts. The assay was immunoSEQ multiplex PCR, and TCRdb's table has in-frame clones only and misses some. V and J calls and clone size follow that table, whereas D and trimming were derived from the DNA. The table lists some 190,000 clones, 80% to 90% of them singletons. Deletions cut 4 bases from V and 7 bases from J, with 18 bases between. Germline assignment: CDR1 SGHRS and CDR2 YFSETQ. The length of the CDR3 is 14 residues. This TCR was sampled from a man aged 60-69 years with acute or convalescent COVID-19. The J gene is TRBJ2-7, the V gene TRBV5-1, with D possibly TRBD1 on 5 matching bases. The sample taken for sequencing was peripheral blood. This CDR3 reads CASSRLQDPPEQYF. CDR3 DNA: TGCGCCAGCAGCCGCCTACAGGACCCCCCGGAGCAGTACTTC.